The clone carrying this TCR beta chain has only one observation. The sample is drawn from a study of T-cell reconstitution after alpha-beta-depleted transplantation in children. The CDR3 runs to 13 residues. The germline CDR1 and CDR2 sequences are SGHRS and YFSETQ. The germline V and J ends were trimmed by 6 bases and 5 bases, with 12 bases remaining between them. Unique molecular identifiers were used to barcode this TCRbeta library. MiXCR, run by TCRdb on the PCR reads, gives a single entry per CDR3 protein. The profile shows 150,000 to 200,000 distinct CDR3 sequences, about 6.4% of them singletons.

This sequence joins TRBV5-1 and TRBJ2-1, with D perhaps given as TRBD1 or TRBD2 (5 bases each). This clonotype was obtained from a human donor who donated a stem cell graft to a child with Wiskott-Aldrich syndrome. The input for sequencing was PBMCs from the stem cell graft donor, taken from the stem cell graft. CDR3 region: CASIRDVDNEQFF. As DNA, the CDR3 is TGCGCCAGCATACGGGACGTCGACAATGAGCAGTTCTTC.